Shown below are 19 T cell receptor beta chains from a single sample sequenced in a study of cytomegalovirus exposure and HLA in healthy donors. Use of 60 Vbeta and 13 Jbeta primers characterized the PCR. Repertoires were generated with immunoSEQ multiplex PCR, while TCRdb's copy carries only in-frame clones and drops some. The sample holds some 120,000 clones, over 60% seen once. Sequenced sample: PBMCs. The receptors derive from a man aged 25-45 years in good health and CMV-seronegative.

The J gene is TRBJ2-6, the V gene TRBV5-4; no clear D gene. This CDR3 region has 17 residues. Germline V lookup: CDR1 SGHNT, CDR2 YYREEE (reference sequence). Trimming shortened V by 0 bases and J by 1 base, and 11 bases separated the two germline ends. The CDR3 DNA reads as TGTGCCAGCAGCTTGGCCGGCCAGACATCTGGGGCCAACGTCCTGACTTTC. Protein sequence: CASSLAGQTSGANVLTF.

The chain uses TRBV27 and TRBJ2-7; D is possibly TRBD1 (6 bases). The CDR3 has 12 amino acids. The germline V and J ends were trimmed by 3 bases and 5 bases, with 8 bases remaining between them. Germline CDR1 MNHEY, CDR2 SMNVEV (reference sequence). CDR3 protein: CASSFQGNEQYF. In DNA form, the CDR3 reads TGTGCCAGCAGTTTTCAGGGGAACGAGCAGTACTTC.

This clone was recorded only once. CDR3 in amino acids: CSVASGTGFPGDEKLFF. CDR3 sequence (DNA): TGCAGCGTTGCGTCTGGGACAGGGTTTCCGGGGGATGAAAAACTGTTTTTT. The chain uses TRBV29-1 and TRBJ1-4; 9 bases are a match to TRBD1. CDR3 length: 17 residues. Trimming removed 4 bases from V and 6 bases from J; junction bases left unmatched: 15. Germline V gene data show CDR1 as SQVTM and CDR2 as ANQGSEA. The full variable domain, with the rest looked up from reference TRBV29-1 and TRBJ1-4, is SAVISQKPSRDICQRGTSLTIQCQVDSQVTMMFWYRQQPGQSLTLIATANQGSEATYESGFVIDKFPISRPNLTFSTLTVSNMSPEDSSIYLCSVASGTGFPGDEKLFFGSGTQLSVL.

The V call is TRBV9, the J call TRBJ2-1, with D possibly TRBD2 on 5 matching bases. Germline CDR1 and CDR2: SGDLS and YYNGEE. The ends were cut back, 2 bases at V and 2 bases at J, with 8 bases in the middle. The CDR3 length is 14 residues. The CDR3 protein is CASSVPGTYNEQFF. The DNA for the CDR3 is TGTGCCAGCAGCGTCCCGGGAACCTACAATGAGCAGTTCTTC.

The chain combines TRBV6-5 with TRBJ2-7; D is perhaps TRBD2 (6 bases). CDR1 and CDR2 from the germline V gene are MNHEY and SVGAGI. Trimming took off 2 bases at V and 7 bases at J, with 9 bases between the two ends. The CDR3 runs 12 residues. The CDR3 reads CASSYPSGEQYF. CDR3 bases: TGTGCCAGCAGTTACCCCAGCGGGGAGCAGTACTTC.

The rearrangement joins TRBV29-1 to TRBJ2-2; D perhaps matches TRBD1 (6 bases). Per germline, CDR1 SQVTM and CDR2 ANQGSEA. The V and J ends lost 6 bases and 6 bases respectively, with 14 bases between them. The CDR3 consists of 13 residues. The CDR3: CSVDRQASGELFF. In DNA form, the CDR3 reads TGCAGCGTAGATCGACAGGCGTCCGGGGAGCTGTTTTTT.

The rearrangement links TRBV7-7 to TRBJ2-2; D is possibly TRBD1 (5 bases). Trimming stripped 1 base from V and 0 bases from J, with 12 bases between. The CDR3 loop spans 17 amino acids. CDR1 and CDR2 from the germline V gene are SSHAT and FNYEAQ (reference sequence). CDR3 loop: CASSLVSPGSNTGELFF. Here the CDR3 DNA reads TGTGCCAGCAGCTTAGTGTCGCCAGGGTCGAACACCGGGGAGCTGTTTTTT.

This rearrangement joins TRBV7-9 to TRBJ2-1; 9 bases align to TRBD1. V lost 5 bases to trimming and J lost 5 bases; unmatched junction nucleotides: 10. The CDR3 spans 16 residues. The germline V gene has CDR1 SEHNR and CDR2 FQNEAQ (reference sequence). The DNA for the CDR3 is TGTGCCAGCAGCATCTACCGGGACAGGGATCACAATGAGCAGTTCTTC. This encodes CASSIYRDRDHNEQFF.

The V gene is TRBV19, the J gene TRBJ2-1; 7 bases agree with TRBD2. The CDR3 length is 16 residues. Trimming removed 1 base from V and 7 bases from J; junction bases left unmatched: 10. CDR1 is LNHDA, CDR2 SQIVND, per germline (reference sequence). The CDR3 protein is CASSIAGGVSGNEQFF. The DNA of the CDR3 is TGTGCCAGTAGTATAGCTGGGGGGGTGTCGGGAAATGAGCAGTTCTTC.

The chain uses TRBV7-8 and TRBJ2-5, with D unclear. V shed 1 base and J shed 7 bases, with 4 bases lying between them. In germline, CDR1 is SGHVS, CDR2 FQNEAQ. The CDR3 totals 11 residues. DNA of the CDR3: TGTGCCAGCAGCTTAGTTATGACCCAGTACTTC. Protein sequence: CASSLVMTQYF. Variable domain in full (rest from reference TRBV7-8 and TRBJ2-5): GAGVSQSPRYKVAKRGQDVALRCDPISGHVSLFWYQQALGQGPEFLTYFQNEAQLDKSGLPSDRFFAERPEGSVSTLKIQRTQQEDSAVYLCASSLVMTQYFGPGTRLLVL.

CDR3 region: CSVLGLSYFAEAFF. DNA for the CDR3: TGCAGCGTTTTGGGGCTGTCCTACTTTGCTGAAGCTTTCTTT. The chain joins TRBV29-1 to TRBJ1-1, with D perhaps matching TRBD1 (5 bases). The germline gives CDR1 SQVTM, CDR2 ANQGSEA. The CDR3 is 14 residues long. V was trimmed by 5 bases and J by 6 bases, leaving 19 bases between them.

Written as DNA, the CDR3 is TGTGCCAGCAGCTTAGGTGACAGGGGCCGTGAGACCCAGTACTTC. It specifies CASSLGDRGRETQYF. The genes are TRBV11-2 and TRBJ2-5, with 8 bases lining up with TRBD1. The CDR3 extends over 15 amino acids. The germline gives CDR1 SGHAT, CDR2 FQNNGV. J was trimmed by 5 bases and V by 1 base; bases with no gene match: 6. Full variable domain (outside the CDR3, taken from reference TRBV11-2 and TRBJ2-5): EAGVAQSPRYKIIEKRQSVAFWCNPISGHATLYWYQQILGQGPKLLIQFQNNGVVDDSQLPKDRFSAERLKGVDSTLKIQPAKLEDSAVYLCASSLGDRGRETQYFGPGTRLLVL.

The sample holds a few counts of this clone. This sequence joins TRBV9 and TRBJ2-2; maybe TRBD1 (6 bases). CDR3 length equals 17 residues. Trimming left V 0 bases short and J 1 base short, with 13 bases between. Germline assignment: CDR1 SGDLS and CDR2 YYNGEE. CDR3 protein: CASSVVVRTVNTGELFF. In DNA, the CDR3 is TGTGCCAGCAGCGTAGTGGTCAGGACAGTGAACACCGGGGAGCTGTTTTTT.

This clone has just one count. The V gene is TRBV25-1, the J gene TRBJ1-1; tentative D call: TRBD1 (5 bases). There are 16 residues in the CDR3. V lost 1 base, J lost 3 bases, and 15 bases lay in between. Germline CDR1 MGHDK, CDR2 SYGVNS. The CDR3 bases are TGTGCCAGCAGTGAATCCGGCACAGGAAGGGACACTGAAGCTTTCTTT. Translation: CASSESGTGRDTEAFF. Together with reference TRBV25-1 and TRBJ1-1, the CDR3 gives the full variable domain: EADIYQTPRYLVIGTGKKITLECSQTMGHDKMYWYQQDPGMELHLIHYSYGVNSTEKGDLSSESTVSRIRTEHFPLTLESARPSHTSQYLCASSESGTGRDTEAFFGQGTRLTVV.

The chain combines TRBV28 with TRBJ2-7; 10 bases fit TRBD2. The ends lost 6 bases at V and 5 bases at J; junction bases unmatched: 13. The CDR3 has 16 residues. Germline values: CDR1 MDHEN, CDR2 SYDVKM. The CDR3 spells CASRLGVAGGLDEQYF. The CDR3 bases are TGTGCCAGCAGGCTGGGAGTAGCGGGGGGCCTCGACGAGCAGTACTTC.

This chain uses TRBV13 with TRBJ2-7; 12 bases map to TRBD2. Germline CDR1 is PRHDT and CDR2 is FYEKMQ (reference sequence). V dropped 3 bases and J dropped 5; count of bases not matched to a gene: 8. The CDR3 length is 16 residues. CDR3 sequence (DNA): TGTGCCAGCAGCTTCCGGACTAGCGGGATTCGCCACGAGCAGTACTTC. As protein: CASSFRTSGIRHEQYF.

The V call is TRBV28, the J call TRBJ2-5, with 8 bases aligning to TRBD2. Germline CDR1 MDHEN, CDR2 SYDVKM. This CDR3 spans 14 amino acids. Trimming removed 6 bases from V and 2 bases from J; junction bases left unmatched: 5. The CDR3 DNA reads as TGTGCCAGCAGGCCTGGACTAGCTCAAGAGACCCAGTACTTC. This encodes CASRPGLAQETQYF.

The rearrangement joins TRBV5-4 to TRBJ2-3, with a weak D call TRBD1 (6 bases). Germline V gives CDR1 SGHNT, CDR2 YYREEE (reference sequence). Trimming cost V 0 bases and J 8 bases, with 16 bases left between them. There are 15 residues in the CDR3. The CDR3 nucleotides are TGTGCCAGCAGCTTGGGGGGACAAGAGGCTTCTACGCAGTATTTT. Its protein product is CASSLGGQEASTQYF. The full variable domain, with the rest looked up from reference TRBV5-4 and TRBJ2-3, is ETGVTQSPTHLIKTRGQQVTLRCSSQSGHNTVSWYQQALGQGPQFIFQYYREEENGRGNFPPRFSGLQFPNYSSELNVNALELDDSALYLCASSLGGQEASTQYFGPGTRLTVL.

This sequence joins TRBV7-9 and TRBJ1-4, with D possibly matching TRBD1 (6 bases). CDR1 SEHNR and CDR2 FQNEAQ come from the germline V gene (reference sequence). This CDR3 has 15 amino acids. Deletions cut 5 bases from V and 5 bases from J, with 15 bases between. The CDR3 nucleotides are TGTGCCAGCAGCGACATACAGGGAGCGAATGAAAAACTGTTTTTT. It specifies CASSDIQGANEKLFF.